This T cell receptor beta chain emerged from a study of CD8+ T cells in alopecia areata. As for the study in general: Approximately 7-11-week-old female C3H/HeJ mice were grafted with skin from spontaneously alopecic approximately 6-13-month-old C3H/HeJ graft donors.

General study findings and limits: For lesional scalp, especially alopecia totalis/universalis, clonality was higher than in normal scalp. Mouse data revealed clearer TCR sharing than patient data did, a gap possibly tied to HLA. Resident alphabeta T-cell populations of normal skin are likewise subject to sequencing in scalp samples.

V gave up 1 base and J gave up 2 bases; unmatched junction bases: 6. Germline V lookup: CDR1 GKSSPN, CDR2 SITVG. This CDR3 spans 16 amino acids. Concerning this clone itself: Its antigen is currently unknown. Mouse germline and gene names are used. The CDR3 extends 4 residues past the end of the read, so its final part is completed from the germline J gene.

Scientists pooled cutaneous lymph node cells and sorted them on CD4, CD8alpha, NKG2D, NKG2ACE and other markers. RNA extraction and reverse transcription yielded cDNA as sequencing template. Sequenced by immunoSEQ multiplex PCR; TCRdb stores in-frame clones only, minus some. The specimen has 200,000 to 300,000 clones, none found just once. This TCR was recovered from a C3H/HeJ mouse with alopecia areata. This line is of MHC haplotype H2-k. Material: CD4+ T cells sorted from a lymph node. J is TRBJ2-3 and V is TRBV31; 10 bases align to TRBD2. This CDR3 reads CAWSHSGGAIAETLYF. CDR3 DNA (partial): TGTGCCTGGAGTCACTCTGGGGGGGCTATTGCAGAA.